Sequencing of this T cell receptor beta chain was carried out in a study of post-analysis software for immune sequencing data. The authors incorporated unique molecular identifiers into the TCR beta cDNA libraries. TCRdb reprocessed the PCR reads via MiXCR and lists one record per CDR3 protein. The sample includes about 810,000 distinct CDR3 sequences, around 53% seen only once; the top ten take over 4%. V shed 2 bases, J shed 4 bases, and the junction held 4 bases outside the gene matches. From germline, CDR1 is MNHEY and CDR2 SMNVEV (reference sequence). The CDR3 totals 14 residues. This clonotype was counted only a few times. The target antigen is unknown. The study, taken as a whole, reports: A few TRBV segments (TRBV5-6, TRBV5-1 and TRBV20-1 among them) occurred more frequently in patients than in controls.

The rearrangement links TRBV27 to TRBJ1-2, with TRBD1 matching 7 bases. Sequenced material: blood. The TCR originated in a girl aged 10-17 years with multiple sclerosis. CDR3 bases: TGTGCCAGCAGTTTAAGGGGACAGTTCTATGGCTACACCTTC. Translated, it gives CASSLRGQFYGYTF.